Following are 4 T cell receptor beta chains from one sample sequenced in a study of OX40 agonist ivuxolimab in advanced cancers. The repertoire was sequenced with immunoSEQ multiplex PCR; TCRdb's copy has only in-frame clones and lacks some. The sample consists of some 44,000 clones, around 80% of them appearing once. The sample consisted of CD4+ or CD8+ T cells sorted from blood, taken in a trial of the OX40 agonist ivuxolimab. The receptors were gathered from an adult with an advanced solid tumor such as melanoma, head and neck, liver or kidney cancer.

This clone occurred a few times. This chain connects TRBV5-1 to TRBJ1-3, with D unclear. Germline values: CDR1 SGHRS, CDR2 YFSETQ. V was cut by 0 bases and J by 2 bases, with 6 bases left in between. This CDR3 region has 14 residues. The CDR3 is CASSLGSTGNTIYF. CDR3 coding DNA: TGCGCCAGCAGCTTGGGGTCCACTGGAAACACCATATATTTT.

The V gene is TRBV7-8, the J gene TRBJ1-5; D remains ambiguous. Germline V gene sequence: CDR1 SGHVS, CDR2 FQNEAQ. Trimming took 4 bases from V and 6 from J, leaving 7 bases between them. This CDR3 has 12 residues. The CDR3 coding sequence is TGTGCCAGCAGCTGGGCGGGTCAGCCCCAGCATTTT. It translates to CASSWAGQPQHF.

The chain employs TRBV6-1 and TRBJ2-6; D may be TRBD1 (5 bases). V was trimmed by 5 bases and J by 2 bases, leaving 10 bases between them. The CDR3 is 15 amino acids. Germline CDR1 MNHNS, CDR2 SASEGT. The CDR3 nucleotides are TGTGCCAGCAGTCCAGGGCAGGCTGGGGCCAACGTCCTGACTTTC. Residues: CASSPGQAGANVLTF.

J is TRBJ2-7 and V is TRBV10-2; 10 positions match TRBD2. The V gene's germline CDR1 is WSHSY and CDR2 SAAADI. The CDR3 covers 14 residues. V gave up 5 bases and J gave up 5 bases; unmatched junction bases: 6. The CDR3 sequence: CASSISGRANEQYF. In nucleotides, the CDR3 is TGCGCCAGCAGTATCAGCGGGAGGGCGAACGAGCAGTACTTC.